This T cell receptor beta chain was captured in a study of T-cell memory formation after mild COVID-19. Points on this clonotype: What it binds is unknown.

MiXCR, applied by TCRdb to the 5' RACE reads, yields one record per CDR3 protein. The sample has about 350,000 distinct CDR3 sequences, roughly 14% seen once; the top ten hold roughly a fifth. The CDR3 extends over 14 amino acids. Germline CDR1 MNHEY, CDR2 SMNVEV (reference sequence). The trim removed 9 bases at V and 2 bases at J, leaving 7 bases unmatched. Study conclusions and caveats: Whether second-wave clones peaking at day 37 were SARS-CoV-2 specific went unconfirmed. Pre-infection memory carried some responding clones, suggesting that cross-reactive memory joined. Balance between CD4 and CD8 was seen in clones contracting day 15 to 85, and a CD4+ lean was seen in later expanders.

This chain links TRBV27 with TRBJ1-3, with 7 bases matching TRBD1. Sequencing input: PBMCs or a T cell subset sorted from them (not recorded which). This TCR derives from a man in his late teens or twenties who had mild COVID-19 (a few samples of this study predate the infection). Cell type and time point are not known. The CDR3 DNA reads as TGTGCCAGTAAAACCGGGACAGCTGGAAACACCATATATTTT. The encoded protein is CASKTGTAGNTIYF.